A single sample is the source of the 32 T cell receptor beta chains below, sequenced in a study of tumor-infiltrating lymphocytes in primary liver carcinoma. Unsorted whole blood served as the source of blood RNA, and germline DNA was extracted as well. With approximately 500 ng total RNA as template and a constant-region primer, TCR beta cDNA was made. Modified slightly, ARM-PCR produced TCR beta libraries over three nested multiplex PCR rounds. The opening two PCR rounds, around 9 cycles each, paired TRBV1-TRBV30 forward primers with a C-beta reverse primer. TCRdb recomputed calls from the multiplex PCR reads with MiXCR, one row per CDR3 protein. This table holds 300,000 to 350,000 distinct CDR3 sequences, 65% found once. The sequencing input was peripheral blood. These receptors were collected from a man aged 40-49 years with primary liver carcinoma and hepatitis B virus infection.

The CDR3 loop is CASSLALAGGNERFF. Written as DNA, the CDR3 is TGTGCCAGCAGCTTGGCCCTAGCGGGGGGAAATGAGCGATTCTTC. The genes are TRBV11-2 and TRBJ2-1; 11 nucleotides agree with TRBD2. The CDR3 is 15 residues long. The germline V gene encodes CDR1 SGHAT and CDR2 FQNNGV. Losses at the gene ends were 3 bases for V and 16 bases for J; bases not matched to a gene: 14.

The chain recombines TRBV10-1 with TRBJ2-7, with 9 bases fitting TRBD2. V lost 1 base and J lost 4; bases outside the gene matches: 5. The CDR3 runs to 15 residues. The germline CDR1 and CDR2 sequences are WNHNN and SYGVQD (reference sequence). The CDR3 is CASSELAGVGYEQYF. CDR3 bases: TGCGCCAGCAGTGAGTTAGCGGGAGTGGGGTACGAGCAGTACTTC.

This chain uses TRBV11-2 with TRBJ2-4; D perhaps matches TRBD2 (6 bases). Germline lookup yields CDR1 SGHAT and CDR2 FQNNGV. The V gene lost 5 bases and the J gene lost 7 bases, with 21 bases spanning the gap. The CDR3 extends over 16 amino acids. As DNA, the CDR3 is TGTGCCAGCAGCCTATATAGCGGAAGGAATTCGAACATTCAGTACTTC. This translates into CASSLYSGRNSNIQYF.

This rearrangement joins TRBV10-3 to TRBJ1-1; D not certain. Looked up from germline, CDR1 is ENHRY and CDR2 is SYGVKD. V gave up 0 bases and J gave up 4 bases, with 9 bases separating them. The CDR3 sequence is 14 residues long. The CDR3 DNA is TGTGCCATCAGTGAGTCTGGACGGAGCACTGAAGCTTTCTTT. Translated: CAISESGRSTEAFF.

A word on this clonotype: The junction does not match germline at one end; this may be a read error. The chain links TRBV11-2 to TRBJ2-7; no reliable D call. The CDR3 totals 11 residues. Germline V lookup: CDR1 SGHAT, CDR2 FQNNGV. The CDR3 spells CTSDGYYERYF. In DNA form, the CDR3 reads TGTACCAGCGATGGTTACTACGAGCGGTACTTC.

This clonotype has at least ten counts. This sequence joins TRBV29-1 and TRBJ1-5; D possibly corresponds to TRBD1 (5 bases). V was trimmed by 6 bases and J by 6 bases, leaving 12 bases between them. The CDR3 length is 12 residues. Germline V gives CDR1 SQVTM, CDR2 ANQGSEA. The CDR3 loop reads CSVGDSGQPQHF. Written as DNA, the CDR3 is TGCAGCGTCGGGGACTCGGGTCAGCCCCAGCATTTT.

With respect to this clonotype: In this CDR3 the conserved last residue, phenylalanine or tryptophan, is missing, so a read error is likely. V usage is TRBV4-3 and J usage is TRBJ2-7; TRBD1 matches 7 bases. The V and J ends lost 0 bases and 4 bases, in that order; junction bases with no gene match: 3. Germline-derived CDR1 and CDR2 are LGHNA and YSLEER. This CDR3 is 14 amino acids long. CDR3 coding DNA: TGCGCCAGCAGCCAAGAAGGGGACAGTTACGAGCAGTACCTC. Amino acid sequence: CASSQEGDSYEQYL.

Comment on this clonotype: Given a much more abundant clone one base away, this may be a read error. This rearrangement joins TRBV12-3 or TRBV12-4 to TRBJ1-3, with no clear D. This CDR3 comprises 12 residues. The DNA of the CDR3 is TGTGCCAGCAGTTTATTTGGAAACACCCTATATTTT. Protein sequence: CASSLFGNTLYF.

Regarding this clonotype: Germline and junction disagree at one end, which may indicate a read error. The gene calls are TRBV11-2 and TRBJ1-1, with D possibly matching TRBD1 (5 bases). This CDR3 region has 14 residues. Germline CDR1 reads SGHAT; CDR2 reads FQNNGV. The CDR3 sequence is CASSLDGGRTEPFF. The CDR3 DNA is TGTGCTAGCAGCTTAGACGGGGGTAGGACTGAACCTTTCTTT. Variable domain in full (rest from reference TRBV11-2 and TRBJ1-1): EAGVAQSPRYKIIEKRQSVAFWCNPISGHATLYWYQQILGQGPKLLIQFQNNGVVDDSQLPKDRFSAERLKGVDSTLKIQPAKLEDSAVYLCASSLDGGRTEPFFGQGTRLTVV.

V usage is TRBV29-1 and J usage is TRBJ2-4, with D possibly TRBD2 on 6 matching bases. Germline V CDR1 and CDR2: SQVTM, ANQGSEA. This CDR3 has 12 residues. The V gene lost 6 bases and the J gene lost 9 bases, with 15 bases spanning the gap. In nucleotides, the CDR3 is TGCAGCGTAATTCACGGGCGGGGCATTCAGTACTTC. Translating gives CSVIHGRGIQYF.

A remark on this clonotype: A much bigger clone sits one base away, suggesting this may be a read error. The chain joins TRBV12-3 or TRBV12-4 to TRBJ2-1, with D tentatively TRBD1 or TRBD2 (5 bases each). This CDR3 spans 15 amino acids. CDR3 loop: CVSSLKGSSYNEQFF. In DNA form, the CDR3 reads TGTGTCAGCAGTTTAAAGGGGAGCTCCTACAATGAGCAGTTCTTC.

This chain connects TRBV20-1 to TRBJ2-5, with TRBD1 matching 7 bases. CDR3 length: 15 amino acids. The ends lost 0 bases at V and 5 bases at J; junction bases unmatched: 9. Per germline, CDR1 DFQATT and CDR2 SNEGSKA (reference sequence). CDR3 DNA sequence: TGCAGTGCTAGAGATCCTCCCGACAGGGCGGAGACCCAGTACTTC. This encodes CSARDPPDRAETQYF.

This clonotype was observed a handful of times. A much larger clone lies a single base off, so this may be a read error. The chain carries TRBV4-1 and TRBJ2-3, with 7 bases matching TRBD1. J gave up 2 bases and V 4 bases, and 9 bases lay outside the gene matches. Per the germline V gene, CDR1 is MGHRA and CDR2 is YSYEKL. The CDR3 spans 16 residues. For the CDR3, the DNA is TGCGCCAGCAGCCCTATCCGGGACAGCGACACAGATACGCAGTATTTT. Residues: CASSPIRDSDTDTQYF.

Remarks on this clonotype: An end of the junction differs from the germline gene, which may be a read error. The V and J genes are TRBV6-5 and TRBJ1-2; perhaps TRBD1 as D (6 bases). The CDR3 is 13 amino acids. Germline CDR1 reads MNHEY; CDR2 reads SVGAGI. The chain's CDR3 is CSSSRTVTDGYIF. The CDR3 nucleotides are TGTTCCAGCAGTAGGACAGTAACAGATGGCTACATCTTC.

With regard to this clonotype: Given a much more abundant clone one base away, this may be a read error. The genes are TRBV29-1 and TRBJ1-2; tentative D call: TRBD1 (6 bases). Germline V gene lookup returns CDR1 SQVTM and CDR2 ANQGSEA. The V and J ends lost 6 bases and 3 bases respectively, with 11 bases between them. The CDR3 extends over 12 amino acids. In DNA, the CDR3 is TGCAGCGTCTCGGACAGTGACTATGGCTACACCTTC. It is translated as CSVSDSDYGYTF.

The chain has TRBV11-1 and TRBJ2-2, with unresolved D. The V end was cut by 10 bases, the J end by 5 bases, with 17 bases between. The CDR3 has 14 residues. Germline CDR1 is SGHAT and CDR2 is FQDESV (reference sequence). The CDR3 sequence is CATEEPLDTGELFF. In DNA form, the CDR3 reads TGTGCCACCGAGGAACCCTTGGATACCGGGGAGCTGTTTTTT.

J is TRBJ2-5 and V is TRBV4-1; 9 nucleotides agree with TRBD2. Germline V gives CDR1 MGHRA, CDR2 YSYEKL. The CDR3 sequence is 15 residues long. In nucleotides, the CDR3 is TGCGCTACCAGCAAAACTAGCGGGCCGGGGGAGACCCAGTACTTC. It is translated as CATSKTSGPGETQYF.

About this clonotype itself: Mismatch with germline at one junction end may stem from a read error. The chain uses TRBV11-2 and TRBJ2-7; a weak D match, TRBD2 (5 bases). Germline-derived CDR1 and CDR2 are SGHAT and FQNNGV. The CDR3 spans 15 residues. The DNA of the CDR3 is TGTACCAGCAGCTGGGGAAGGTCACACGGGGAGGAGCAGTACTTC. Its translation: CTSSWGRSHGEEQYF.

Details on this clonotype: This may come from a read error, since a much larger clone is one base off. The chain carries TRBV6-5 and TRBJ1-6, with D tentatively TRBD1 (5 bases). Between the trimmed V and J ends, which lost 10 bases and 3 bases, there was a span of 13 bases. Germline V gene lookup returns CDR1 MNHEY and CDR2 SVGAGI. This CDR3 has 14 residues. CDR3 loop: CANWQGFYNSPLHF. The CDR3 nucleotides read TGTGCCAACTGGCAGGGTTTCTATAATTCACCCCTCCACTTT.

This chain links TRBV10-3 with TRBJ2-6; D remains unclear. V gave up 0 bases and J gave up 9 bases, with 15 bases separating them. CDR1 ENHRY and CDR2 SYGVKD come from the germline V gene. The CDR3 consists of 16 residues. CDR3 DNA sequence: TGTGCCATCAGTGAGTCTATGGAGACCAACTTCAACGTCCTGACTTTC. Translating it yields CAISESMETNFNVLTF.

In regard to this clonotype: A much larger clone sits a single nucleotide away, making a read error possible. The J gene is TRBJ1-1, the V gene TRBV6-5; D perhaps matches TRBD1 (5 bases). CDR1 is MNHEY and CDR2 is SVGAGI in the germline V gene. This CDR3 is built from 15 residues. V was shortened by 0 bases and J by 4 bases, with 12 bases between the two germline ends. Here the CDR3 DNA reads TGTGCCAGCAGTTACTCGGACAATCCGCCCACTGAAGCTTTCTTT. This encodes CASSYSDNPPTEAFF.

At least ten counts were recorded for this clonotype. The gene calls are TRBV29-1 and TRBJ1-5; 9 nucleotides match TRBD1. The CDR3 is made up of 14 amino acids. Germline trimming cut 6 bases from V and 7 bases from J; bases unmatched to any gene: 10. Germline CDR1 SQVTM, CDR2 ANQGSEA. CDR3 region: CSVWDREAHQPQHF. DNA for the CDR3: TGCAGCGTGTGGGACAGGGAGGCCCACCAGCCCCAGCATTTT. The variable domain in full, completed from reference TRBV29-1 and TRBJ1-5, reads SAVISQKPSRDICQRGTSLTIQCQVDSQVTMMFWYRQQPGQSLTLIATANQGSEATYESGFVIDKFPISRPNLTFSTLTVSNMSPEDSSIYLCSVWDREAHQPQHFGDGTRLSIL.

The rearrangement uses TRBV11-2 and TRBJ2-1; D possibly uses TRBD1 or TRBD2 (5 bases each). Germline values: CDR1 SGHAT, CDR2 FQNNGV. V shed 7 bases and J shed 4 bases, with 17 bases lying between them. The CDR3 contains 15 residues. CDR3 loop: CASNMIGTRYNEQFF. CDR3 coding DNA: TGTGCCAGCAATATGATCGGGACCCGGTACAATGAGCAGTTCTTC.

V and J are TRBV6-5 and TRBJ2-3; a possible D gene is TRBD2 (6 bases). Germline V gives CDR1 MNHEY, CDR2 SVGAGI. The CDR3 runs to 14 residues. With 5 bases removed from V and 4 bases from J, the gap between germline ends came to 13 bases. CDR3 region: CASSLQGGPDTQYF. In DNA form, the CDR3 reads TGTGCCAGCAGTCTCCAAGGAGGGCCAGATACGCAGTATTTT.

For this clonotype: A much larger clone lies a single base off, so this may be a read error. This sequence joins TRBV6-2 or TRBV6-3 and TRBJ2-7; TRBD1 is a possible D gene (5 bases). Trimming pared 7 bases from V and 2 bases from J, leaving 12 bases between. The germline gives CDR1 MNHEY, CDR2 SVGEGT. The CDR3 is 13 residues long. This CDR3 reads CASKRQGPYEQYF. The CDR3 DNA sequence: TGTGCCAGCAAGCGTCAGGGTCCCTACGAGCAGTACTTC.

The chain employs TRBV7-9 and TRBJ2-1; D is unresolved. V lost 5 bases, J lost 10 bases, and 12 bases lay in between. Germline CDR1 SEHNR, CDR2 FQNEAQ (reference sequence). The CDR3 is 12 residues long. The CDR3 region is CASSAGPLEQFF. In DNA, the CDR3 is TGTGCCAGCAGCGCCGGCCCCCTGGAGCAGTTCTTC.

The V and J genes are TRBV11-2 and TRBJ2-7; D is unclear. Germline CDR1 and CDR2: SGHAT and FQNNGV. The CDR3 sequence is 14 residues long. The V gene lost 4 bases and the J gene lost 0 bases, with 10 bases spanning the gap. CDR3 sequence (DNA): TGTGCCAGCAGCTCAGTTTGGGGCTCCTACGAGCAGTACTTC. Translated, it gives CASSSVWGSYEQYF.

As regards this clonotype: As the CDR3 is not closed by the conserved phenylalanine or tryptophan, this likely results from a read error. The chain links TRBV11-2 to TRBJ2-3, with TRBD2 identical over 10 bases. Germline CDR1 reads SGHAT; CDR2 reads FQNNGV. V was clipped by 9 bases and J by 2 bases; unmatched bases: 5. CDR3 size: 14 residues. CDR3 region: CARSGGGYTDTQYL. The CDR3 DNA is TGTGCCAGAAGCGGGGGGGGCTACACAGATACGCAGTATCTT.

This clonotype was observed many times. The V and J genes are TRBV11-2 and TRBJ1-2; no reliable D call. Between the trimmed V and J ends, which lost 5 bases and 4 bases, there was a span of 23 bases. The CDR3 contains 17 residues. CDR1 is SGHAT and CDR2 is FQNNGV in the germline V gene. CDR3 sequence reads: CASSPSERTPVGYGYTF. In DNA, the CDR3 is TGTGCCAGCAGCCCATCAGAACGGACGCCGGTCGGCTATGGCTACACCTTC. The full variable domain, with the rest looked up from reference TRBV11-2 and TRBJ1-2, is EAGVAQSPRYKIIEKRQSVAFWCNPISGHATLYWYQQILGQGPKLLIQFQNNGVVDDSQLPKDRFSAERLKGVDSTLKIQPAKLEDSAVYLCASSPSERTPVGYGYTFGSGTRLTVV.

The chain uses TRBV12-3 or TRBV12-4 and TRBJ2-1; 10 bases align to TRBD2. This CDR3 spans 15 amino acids. With V trimmed by 3 bases and J by 8 bases, 7 bases remained unmatched. The chain's CDR3 is CASSFPLAGVDEQFF. The CDR3 nucleotides read TGTGCCAGCAGTTTCCCCCTAGCGGGAGTCGATGAGCAGTTCTTC.

This clonotype was seen once. J is TRBJ2-2 and V is TRBV6-1; D is uncertain. The CDR3 has 14 amino acids. Germline V gives CDR1 MNHNS, CDR2 SASEGT. The germline V and J ends were trimmed by 3 bases and 7 bases, with 12 bases remaining between them. The CDR3 reads CASSEVALVGELFF. CDR3 nucleotide sequence: TGTGCCAGCAGTGAGGTGGCATTGGTCGGGGAGCTGTTTTTT.

With regard to this clonotype: The junction differs from germline at one of its ends, possibly a read error. The chain joins TRBV11-2 to TRBJ2-3; TRBD1 is a possible D gene (6 bases). Germline V gene sequence: CDR1 SGHAT, CDR2 FQNNGV. The CDR3 has 15 amino acids. The CDR3 DNA is TGTGCCAGCTGGATCCATTATGGGGGCACAGATACGCACTATTTT. Its protein is CASWIHYGGTDTHYF.